This TCR beta chain originates from a study of shared clonotypes between healthy human individuals. The material for each subset, its genomic DNA, was split evenly across several immunoSEQ plates. Original handling: Junction-only sequences without quality scores were provided by ImmunoSEQ, so filtering was different. Repertoires were generated with immunoSEQ multiplex PCR, while TCRdb's copy carries only in-frame clones and drops some. V and J calls and clone size are given by that table; D and trimming were obtained from the DNA. The sample holds about 1 million clones, roughly 75% seen once. Healthy adults negative for HIV, lacking recent acute infections or vaccinations, served as donors. Germline V gene lookup returns CDR1 SGDLS and CDR2 YYNGEE. The length of the CDR3 is 15 residues. The V end lost 4 bases, the J end lost 4 bases, and 17 bases lay between the germline ends.

The sequence was obtained from a man younger than 35 in good health. Sequenced: memory CD4+ T cells sorted from blood. Regarding subset: CD45RA-negative fraction. This chain connects TRBV9 to TRBJ1-2; D is uncertain. CDR3 protein: CASSPSRHGGYGYTF. CDR3 in DNA: TGTGCCAGCAGCCCAAGTAGACACGGAGGCTATGGCTACACCTTC.